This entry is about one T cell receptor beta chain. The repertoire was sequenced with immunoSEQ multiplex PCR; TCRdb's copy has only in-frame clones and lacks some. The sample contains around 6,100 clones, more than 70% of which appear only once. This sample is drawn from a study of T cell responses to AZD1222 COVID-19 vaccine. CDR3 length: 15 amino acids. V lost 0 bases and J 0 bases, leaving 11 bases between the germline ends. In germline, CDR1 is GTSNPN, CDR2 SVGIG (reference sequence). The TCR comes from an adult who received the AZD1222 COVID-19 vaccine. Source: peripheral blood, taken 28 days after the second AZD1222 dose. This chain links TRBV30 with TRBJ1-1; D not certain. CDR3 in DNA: TGTGCCTGGAGTGTATCATCCGGTCTGAACACTGAAGCTTTCTTT. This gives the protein CAWSVSSGLNTEAFF.